Listed below are T cell receptor beta chains from one sample, sequenced in a study of T-cell reconstitution after alpha-beta-depleted transplantation in children. TCRdb reanalysed the PCR reads using MiXCR and keeps one entry per CDR3 protein. The table includes roughly 220,000 distinct CDR3 sequences, 9.7% detected once. Here the sequenced sample was PBMCs from the stem cell graft donor, taken from the stem cell graft. Receptor source: a human donor who donated a stem cell graft to a child with SCID. Both conserved end residues are trimmed from each CDR3. Not all rows give a size; the values are once, few, many and, for expanded clones, a class.

v_gene,abundance,CDR3aa
TRBV10-3,many,ATTLMENYGYT
TRBV20-1,many,SAEQDQPQH
TRBV5-1,many,ASTPQLTGEGGETQY
TRBV6-1,NA,ASSEGRGGADGYT
TRBV5-5,few,ASSLDGLADTDTQY
TRBV7-2,many,ASSLAVLDRGRRSTEAF
TRBV7-6,NA,ASSFSLAGGDNEQF
TRBV3-1,many,ASSQDRASSGTFQETQY
TRBV5-5,few,ASSFGLFEQY
TRBV29-1,many,SVVPRTGGSETQY
TRBV5-1,many,ASSPRQDPRGTQY
TRBV3-1,few,ASSRGGTSTDTQY